This TCR beta chain was identified in a study of post-analysis software for immune sequencing data. Points from the study as a whole: In patients, about 5 TRBV segments were more frequent than in controls, with TRBV5-6, TRBV5-1 and TRBV20-1 among them. Controls' normalized Chao1 diversity significantly exceeded that of multiple sclerosis patients. When the samples were clustered directly with F measure, those that had been prepared in the same batch showed strong co-clustering.

Worth noting for this clonotype: Its specificity is unknown.

Prepared libraries of TCR beta cDNA carried unique molecular identifiers. A population of about 0.95 to 10 million T cells gave rise to roughly 0.5 million cDNA molecules. MiXCR, run by TCRdb on the PCR reads, gives a single entry per CDR3 protein. The sample shows approximately 250,000 distinct CDR3 sequences, approximately 34% of them seen only once. CDR3 length: 12 residues. V dropped 4 bases and J dropped 3 bases, with 8 bases sitting between them. From germline, CDR1 is SGHNT and CDR2 YYREEE (reference sequence). This chain uses TRBV5-4 with TRBJ2-7; the D gene is possibly TRBD1 (6 bases). The source of this sequence is a girl aged 10-17 years with multiple sclerosis. The sample taken for sequencing was blood. The CDR3 DNA reads TGTGCCAGCAGCGCGGACAGCTACGAGCAGTACTTC. Amino acid sequence: CASSADSYEQYF.